One sample yielded the 22 T cell receptor beta chains listed below, sequenced in a study of shared clonotypes between healthy human individuals. TCRdb keeps only in-frame clones here, not all; method: immunoSEQ multiplex PCR. Of roughly 1.5 million clones in the sample, under 99% are singletons; the top ten hold about 0.45%. Source material: naive CD4+ T cells sorted from blood. This sample's subset: CD45RA+ positively selected. The receptors were gathered from a man in his thirties or forties in good health.

This clone was recorded once. J is TRBJ2-7 and V is TRBV5-1; D tentatively reads TRBD1 or TRBD2 (5 bases each). Germline loops: CDR1 SGHRS, CDR2 YFSETQ. The CDR3 is 14 amino acids. The V gene lost 7 bases and the J gene lost 5 bases, with 19 bases spanning the gap. Here the CDR3 reads CASYGLGTADEQYF. CDR3 nucleotide sequence: TGCGCCAGCTACGGCCTAGGGACGGCCGACGAGCAGTACTTC. Supplemented by reference TRBV5-1 and TRBJ2-7, the full variable domain reads KAGVTQTPRYLIKTRGQQVTLSCSPISGHRSVSWYQQTPGQGLQFLFEYFSETQRNKGNFPGRFSGRQFSNSRSEMNVSTLELGDSALYLCASYGLGTADEQYFGPGTRLTVT.

The chain carries TRBV6-1 and TRBJ2-7; TRBD2 aligns across 7 bases. This CDR3 has 15 amino acids. The trim removed 4 bases at V and 0 bases at J, leaving 6 bases unmatched. Looked up from germline, CDR1 is MNHNS and CDR2 is SASEGT. The CDR3: CASSGHGTTSYEQYF. The CDR3 DNA reads as TGTGCCAGCAGTGGTCACGGGACTACCTCCTACGAGCAGTACTTC.

V is TRBV5-1 and J is TRBJ1-5; possibly TRBD1 for D (5 bases). The CDR3 covers 15 residues. V was cut by 1 base and J by 3 bases, with 11 bases left in between. Germline CDR1 SGHRS, CDR2 YFSETQ. In DNA, the CDR3 is TGCGCCAGCAGCTTGACGAGGGGACCCAATCAGCCCCAGCATTTT. Amino acids: CASSLTRGPNQPQHF. The full variable domain, in which reference TRBV5-1 and TRBJ1-5 provide the parts outside the CDR3, is KAGVTQTPRYLIKTRGQQVTLSCSPISGHRSVSWYQQTPGQGLQFLFEYFSETQRNKGNFPGRFSGRQFSNSRSEMNVSTLELGDSALYLCASSLTRGPNQPQHFGDGTRLSIL.

The chain is built from TRBV27 and TRBJ2-3, with 15 bases fitting TRBD2. Unmatched junction bases numbered 9, after V lost 3 bases and J lost 5 bases. Germline CDR1 reads MNHEY; CDR2 reads SMNVEV (reference sequence). The CDR3 extends over 18 amino acids. The CDR3 DNA is TGTGCCAGCAGTTTCTTTGCTGGGACTAGCGGGAGGTTAGATACGCAGTATTTT. Its protein is CASSFFAGTSGRLDTQYF.

The genes are TRBV7-9 and TRBJ2-1; 9 bases match TRBD2. CDR1 is SEHNR, CDR2 FQNEAQ, per germline (reference sequence). V was pared by 2 bases and J by 8 bases, with 13 bases of the junction left unmatched. The CDR3 runs to 17 residues. The CDR3 sequence is CASSLNPPGLAVYEQFF. The CDR3 DNA is TGTGCCAGCAGCTTAAACCCTCCGGGACTAGCTGTCTATGAGCAGTTCTTC.

The chain joins TRBV5-1 to TRBJ2-7, with unresolved D. The CDR3 has 12 amino acids. V was trimmed by 4 bases and J by 6 bases, leaving 11 bases between them. Germline values: CDR1 SGHRS, CDR2 YFSETQ. The CDR3: CASSPNPPEQYF. In DNA form, the CDR3 reads TGCGCCAGCAGCCCCAACCCCCCCGAGCAGTACTTC. The complete variable domain, with remaining parts taken from reference TRBV5-1 and TRBJ2-7, reads KAGVTQTPRYLIKTRGQQVTLSCSPISGHRSVSWYQQTPGQGLQFLFEYFSETQRNKGNFPGRFSGRQFSNSRSEMNVSTLELGDSALYLCASSPNPPEQYFGPGTRLTVT.

The genes are TRBV28 and TRBJ2-7, with a tentative D call TRBD1 (6 bases). Germline V gives CDR1 MDHEN, CDR2 SYDVKM. The CDR3 is 18 residues long. The V and J ends lost 4 bases and 3 bases respectively, with 25 bases between them. Here the CDR3 reads CASSSNSRDTFPLYEQYF. CDR3 DNA: TGTGCCAGCAGTTCCAATTCCCGGGACACATTCCCCCTCTACGAGCAGTACTTC. The full variable domain, rest sourced from reference TRBV28 and TRBJ2-7, is DVKVTQSSRYLVKRTGEKVFLECVQDMDHENMFWYRQDPGLGLRLIYFSYDVKMKEKGDIPEGYSVSREKKERFSLILESASTNQTSMYLCASSSNSRDTFPLYEQYFGPGTRLTVT.

About this clone itself: Other DNA sequences in this specimen translate into the identical CDR3. V and J are TRBV2 and TRBJ2-3; D gene ambiguous. Trimming removed 4 bases from V and 1 base from J, with 3 bases in between. CDR3 length: 12 amino acids. The germline CDR1 and CDR2 sequences are SNHLY and FYNNEI. The CDR3 loop is CASSVGTDTQYF. CDR3 nucleotide sequence: TGTGCCAGCAGTGTGGGCACAGATACGCAGTATTTT.

The chain joins TRBV6-1 to TRBJ1-5, with D unclear. Trimming left V 5 bases short and J 6 bases short, with 11 bases between. In germline, CDR1 is MNHNS, CDR2 SASEGT. This CDR3 comprises 13 residues. The CDR3 DNA reads as TGTGCCAGCAGTCTTTCCCTGGGTCAGCCCCAGCATTTT. The encoded protein is CASSLSLGQPQHF.

The chain links TRBV18 to TRBJ2-1; D is uncertain. With 0 bases removed from V and 4 bases from J, the gap between germline ends came to 7 bases. This CDR3 region has 14 residues. Germline V lookup: CDR1 KGHSH, CDR2 LQKENI. The CDR3 loop reads CASSPPVRYNEQFF. The DNA for the CDR3 is TGTGCCAGCTCACCACCAGTCCGGTACAATGAGCAGTTCTTC.

The CDR3 DNA reads TGTGCCATCAGTGAGGGATGGCAGGATGATCAGCCCCAGCATTTT. Translated, it gives CAISEGWQDDQPQHF. The chain has TRBV10-3 and TRBJ1-5; D gene ambiguous. V was cut by 2 bases and J by 5 bases, with 13 bases left in between. Germline CDR1 ENHRY, CDR2 SYGVKD. The CDR3 runs 15 residues.

The chain joins TRBV7-2 to TRBJ1-5; D gene unclear. The germline gives CDR1 SGHTA, CDR2 FQGNSA. V lost 1 base to trimming and J lost 1 base, with 8 bases between them. The CDR3 contains 15 residues. The DNA of the CDR3 is TGTGCCAGCAGCTTAGGGCTGACAAGCAATCAGCCCCAGCATTTT. It translates to CASSLGLTSNQPQHF.

This chain joins TRBV15 and TRBJ1-2, with D perhaps TRBD1 (5 bases). CDR3 length: 14 amino acids. From germline, CDR1 is LNHNV and CDR2 YYDKDF (reference sequence). V lost 0 bases, J lost 8 bases, and 13 bases lay in between. The CDR3, as DNA: TGTGCCACCAGCAGAGAATCGGGGGATGGAGGCTACACCTTC. Amino acids: CATSRESGDGGYTF.

The genes are TRBV6-1 and TRBJ2-7; 9 bases line up with TRBD1. Germline CDR1 and CDR2: MNHNS and SASEGT. The V segment lost 5 bases and the J segment 4 bases; nucleotides outside the gene matches: 9. This CDR3 has 15 residues. The CDR3 loop is CASSKGTGTLYEQYF. As DNA, the CDR3 is TGTGCCAGCAGTAAAGGGACAGGGACGCTTTACGAGCAGTACTTC.

This clone has a single count. The CDR3 nucleotides are TGTGCCAGCAGGAAGACAGGGACGTTCTACGAGCAGTACTTC. Protein: CASRKTGTFYEQYF. This chain connects TRBV28 to TRBJ2-7, with TRBD1 matching over 7 bases. The CDR3 consists of 14 residues. Germline V gene data show CDR1 as MDHEN and CDR2 as SYDVKM. Unmatched junction bases numbered 8, after V lost 6 bases and J lost 3 bases.

The J gene is TRBJ1-5, the V gene TRBV19; D gene uncertain. Germline CDR1 LNHDA, CDR2 SQIVND (reference sequence). The CDR3 runs 14 residues. The germline V and J ends were trimmed by 7 bases and 1 base, with 11 bases remaining between them. The CDR3 DNA sequence: TGTGCCAGTACCGGAGGACGGAGCAATCAGCCCCAGCATTTT. The encoded protein is CASTGGRSNQPQHF.

V is TRBV7-9 and J is TRBJ2-1; 7 nucleotides line up with TRBD2. The ends lost 1 base at V and 4 bases at J; junction bases unmatched: 7. The CDR3 loop spans 16 amino acids. Germline values: CDR1 SEHNR, CDR2 FQNEAQ (reference sequence). Here the CDR3 DNA reads TGTGCCAGCAGCTTAGGTAGGGCTAGCGGATACAATGAGCAGTTCTTC. It codes for CASSLGRASGYNEQFF.

Comments on this clone: This sample includes further DNA sequences coding for the same CDR3. V usage is TRBV12-5 and J usage is TRBJ1-1; 10 positions agree with TRBD1. The V and J ends lost 1 base and 4 bases, in that order; junction bases with no gene match: 0. CDR1 is LGHNT, CDR2 FRNRAP, per germline. This CDR3 has 14 residues. CDR3 amino acids: CASGLGTGGTEAFF. For the CDR3, the DNA is TGTGCTAGTGGTTTGGGGACAGGGGGCACTGAAGCTTTCTTT. Combining the CDR3 with reference TRBV12-5 and TRBJ1-1 gives the whole variable domain DARVTQTPRHKVTEMGQEVTMRCQPILGHNTVFWYRQTMMQGLELLAYFRNRAPLDDSGMPKDRFSAEMPDATLATLKIQPSEPRDSAVYFCASGLGTGGTEAFFGQGTRLTVV.

The V call is TRBV5-5, the J call TRBJ2-7, with 11 bases aligning to TRBD1. V was clipped by 4 bases and J by 1 base; unmatched bases: 7. Looked up from germline, CDR1 is SGHKS and CDR2 is YYEKEE (reference sequence). The CDR3 contains 16 residues. This CDR3 reads CASSKGQGAASYEQYF. DNA of the CDR3: TGTGCCAGCAGCAAAGGACAGGGGGCAGCTTCCTACGAGCAGTACTTC.

The J gene is TRBJ2-3, the V gene TRBV5-1, with 8 positions matching TRBD2. The junction had 12 bases not matched to a gene; V was cut back by 3 bases and J by 6 bases. Germline loops: CDR1 SGHRS, CDR2 YFSETQ. There are 16 residues in the CDR3. In nucleotides, the CDR3 is TGCGCCAGCAGCTCCCGAACGGGGGGGCCGACGGATACGCAGTATTTT. Translated: CASSSRTGGPTDTQYF.

CDR3 sequence reads: CASSQGTEAFF. The CDR3 DNA reads TGCGCCAGCAGCCAGGGGACTGAAGCTTTCTTT. The chain combines TRBV4-3 with TRBJ1-1, with D uncertain. The germline V and J ends were trimmed by 3 bases and 5 bases, with 4 bases remaining between them. This CDR3 contains 11 residues. CDR1 is LGHNA and CDR2 is YSLEER in the germline V gene.

This chain joins TRBV10-1 and TRBJ1-4; D gene uncertain. Germline CDR1 WNHNN, CDR2 SYGVQD (reference sequence). This CDR3 comprises 15 residues. V lost 0 bases and J 8 bases, leaving 13 bases between the germline ends. This CDR3 reads CASSESNGETEKLFF. For the CDR3, the DNA is TGCGCCAGCAGTGAGTCGAACGGGGAAACGGAAAAACTGTTTTTT.